This T cell receptor beta chain was observed in a study of human T cells and chemical hapten exposure. Using its own MiXCR run on the RACE reads, TCRdb lists one record per CDR3 protein. The sample includes around 180,000 distinct CDR3 sequences, roughly 30% of them seen just once. The time point here: pre-sensitization, week 0. Treatment here: therapeutic diphenylcyclopropenone sensitization with weekly scalp DPC. Only a few counts were recorded for this clonotype. The source is a woman aged 30 to 39 with alopecia areata. Some clones in this sample may be carry-over from other donors' samples. This sample comprised whole blood, obtained in connection with sensitization to the hapten diphenylcyclopropenone (DPC).

The CDR3 bases are TGCGCCAGCAGGGGTCCCTACGAGCAGTACTTC. Translation: CASRGPYEQYF. The chain is built from TRBV5-1 and TRBJ2-7; D remains unclear. V lost 5 bases, J lost 2 bases, and 5 bases lay in between. Per germline, CDR1 SGHRS and CDR2 YFSETQ. This CDR3 spans 11 amino acids. Filled out from reference TRBV5-1 and TRBJ2-7, the complete variable domain reads KAGVTQTPRYLIKTRGQQVTLSCSPISGHRSVSWYQQTPGQGLQFLFEYFSETQRNKGNFPGRFSGRQFSNSRSEMNVSTLELGDSALYLCASRGPYEQYFGPGTRLTVT.